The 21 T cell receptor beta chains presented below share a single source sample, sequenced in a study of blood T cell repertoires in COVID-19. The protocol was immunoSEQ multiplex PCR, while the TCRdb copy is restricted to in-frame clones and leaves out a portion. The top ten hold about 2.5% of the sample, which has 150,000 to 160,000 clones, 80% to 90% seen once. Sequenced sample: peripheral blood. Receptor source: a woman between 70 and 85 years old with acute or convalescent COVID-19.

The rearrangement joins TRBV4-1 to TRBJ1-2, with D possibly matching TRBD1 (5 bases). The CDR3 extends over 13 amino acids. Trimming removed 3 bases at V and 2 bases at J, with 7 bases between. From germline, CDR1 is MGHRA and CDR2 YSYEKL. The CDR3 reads CASSQRDNYGYTF. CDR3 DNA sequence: TGCGCCAGCAGCCAGCGGGACAACTATGGCTACACCTTC.

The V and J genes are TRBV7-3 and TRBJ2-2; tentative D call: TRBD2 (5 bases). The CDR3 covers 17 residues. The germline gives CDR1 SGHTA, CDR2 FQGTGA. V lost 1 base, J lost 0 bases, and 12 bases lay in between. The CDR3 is CASSLSQEVANTGELFF. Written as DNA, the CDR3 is TGTGCCAGCAGCTTAAGTCAGGAGGTCGCGAACACCGGGGAGCTGTTTTTT. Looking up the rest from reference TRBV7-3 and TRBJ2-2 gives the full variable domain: GAGVSQTPSNKVTEKGKYVELRCDPISGHTALYWYRQSLGQGPEFLIYFQGTGAADDSGLPNDRFFAVRPEGSVSTLKIQRTERGDSAVYLCASSLSQEVANTGELFFGEGSRLTVL.

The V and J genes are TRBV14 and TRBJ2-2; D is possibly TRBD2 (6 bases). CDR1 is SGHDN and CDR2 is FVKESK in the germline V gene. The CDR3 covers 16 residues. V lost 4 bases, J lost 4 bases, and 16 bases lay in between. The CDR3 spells CASSPHRTTITGELFF. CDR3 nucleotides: TGTGCCAGCAGCCCCCATCGGACTACCATCACCGGGGAGCTGTTTTTT.

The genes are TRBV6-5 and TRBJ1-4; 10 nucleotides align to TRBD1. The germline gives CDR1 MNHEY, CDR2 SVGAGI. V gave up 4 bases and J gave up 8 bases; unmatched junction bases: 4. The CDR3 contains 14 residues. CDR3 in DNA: TGTGCCAGCAGTTCCGGGACAGGGGTGGAAAAACTGTTTTTT. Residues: CASSSGTGVEKLFF.

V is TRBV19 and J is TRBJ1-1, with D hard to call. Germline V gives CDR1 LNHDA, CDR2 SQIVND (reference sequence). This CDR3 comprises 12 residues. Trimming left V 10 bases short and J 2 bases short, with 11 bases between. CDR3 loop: CATLGPNTEAFF. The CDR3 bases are TGTGCCACCCTTGGGCCAAACACTGAAGCTTTCTTT.

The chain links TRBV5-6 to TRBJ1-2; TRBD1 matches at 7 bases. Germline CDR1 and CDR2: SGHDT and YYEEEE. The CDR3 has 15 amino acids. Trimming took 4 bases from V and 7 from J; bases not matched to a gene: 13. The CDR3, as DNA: TGTGCCAGCAGCCTAACGGGGACAGCGGATGGTGGCTACACCTTC. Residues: CASSLTGTADGGYTF. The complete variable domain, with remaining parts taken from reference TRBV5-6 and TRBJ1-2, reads DAGVTQSPTHLIKTRGQQVTLRCSPKSGHDTVSWYQQALGQGPQFIFQYYEEEERQRGNFPDRFSGHQFPNYSSELNVNALLLGDSALYLCASSLTGTADGGYTFGSGTRLTVV.

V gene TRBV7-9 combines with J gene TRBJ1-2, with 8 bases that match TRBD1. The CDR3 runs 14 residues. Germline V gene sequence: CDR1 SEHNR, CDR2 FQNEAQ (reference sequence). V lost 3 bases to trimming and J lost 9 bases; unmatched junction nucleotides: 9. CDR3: CASSLEDRVGSYTF. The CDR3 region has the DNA TGTGCCAGCAGCTTGGAGGACAGGGTAGGAAGCTACACCTTC.

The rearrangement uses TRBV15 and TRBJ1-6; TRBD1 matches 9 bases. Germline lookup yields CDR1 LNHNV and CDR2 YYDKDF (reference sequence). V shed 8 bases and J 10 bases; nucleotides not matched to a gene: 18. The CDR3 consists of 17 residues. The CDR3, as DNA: TGTGCCACCGGGGCCGGGACAGGGAACCCGGAGGGGTCACCCCTCCACTTT. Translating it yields CATGAGTGNPEGSPLHF.

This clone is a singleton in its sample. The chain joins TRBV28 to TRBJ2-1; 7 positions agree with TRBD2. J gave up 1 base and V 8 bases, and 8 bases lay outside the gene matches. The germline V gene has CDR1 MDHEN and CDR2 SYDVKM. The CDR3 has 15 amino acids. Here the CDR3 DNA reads TGTGCCAGCTCGGCCCGGGGGGAATCCTACAATGAGCAGTTCTTC. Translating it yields CASSARGESYNEQFF.

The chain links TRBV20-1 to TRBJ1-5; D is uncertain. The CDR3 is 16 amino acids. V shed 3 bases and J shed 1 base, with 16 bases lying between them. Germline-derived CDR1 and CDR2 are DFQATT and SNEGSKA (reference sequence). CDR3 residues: CSASVGWATSNQPQHF. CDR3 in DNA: TGCAGTGCTAGTGTTGGGTGGGCTACGAGCAATCAGCCCCAGCATTTT.

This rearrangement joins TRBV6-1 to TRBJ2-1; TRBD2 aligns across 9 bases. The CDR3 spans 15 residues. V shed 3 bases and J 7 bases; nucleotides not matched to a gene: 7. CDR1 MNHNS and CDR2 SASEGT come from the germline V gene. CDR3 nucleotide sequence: TGTGCCAGCAGTGATTATAGCGGGGGCCAAAATGAGCAGTTCTTC. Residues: CASSDYSGGQNEQFF.

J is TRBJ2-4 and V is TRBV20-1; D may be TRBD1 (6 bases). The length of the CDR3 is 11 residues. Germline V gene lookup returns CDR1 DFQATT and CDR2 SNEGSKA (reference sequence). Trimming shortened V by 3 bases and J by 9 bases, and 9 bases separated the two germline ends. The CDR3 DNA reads TGCAGTGCTAGTCCAGGGGTCATTCAGTACTTC. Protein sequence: CSASPGVIQYF.

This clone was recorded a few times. CDR3 nucleotide sequence: TGTGCCAGCAGTACACAGCCGCCTCAAGAGACCCAGTACTTC. Its protein product is CASSTQPPQETQYF. This rearrangement joins TRBV6-6 to TRBJ2-5; D ambiguous. Germline V lookup: CDR1 MNHNY, CDR2 SVGAGI (reference sequence). V lost 5 bases to trimming and J lost 2 bases, with 12 bases between them. The CDR3 has 14 residues.

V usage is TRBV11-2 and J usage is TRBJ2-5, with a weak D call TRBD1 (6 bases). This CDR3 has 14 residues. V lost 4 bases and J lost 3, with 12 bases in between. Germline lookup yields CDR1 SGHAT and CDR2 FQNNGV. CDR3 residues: CASSSPGQKETQYF. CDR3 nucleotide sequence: TGTGCCAGCAGCTCTCCGGGACAAAAAGAGACCCAGTACTTC.

CDR3 region: CASSPSLQGKRHCEQYF. CDR3 nucleotides: TGTGCCAGCAGCCCGTCCCTACAGGGGAAAAGGCATTGCGAGCAGTACTTC. The gene calls are TRBV9 and TRBJ2-7; 7 bases are a match to TRBD1. Germline assignment: CDR1 SGDLS and CDR2 YYNGEE. The CDR3 totals 17 residues. Trimming took 4 bases from V and 6 from J; bases not matched to a gene: 19.

The CDR3 sequence: CASSIGLAGGPSYNEQFF. In DNA form, the CDR3 reads TGTGCCAGTAGTATAGGGCTAGCGGGGGGGCCGTCCTACAATGAGCAGTTCTTC. The chain carries TRBV19 and TRBJ2-1; 12 bases are a match to TRBD2. The V and J ends lost 1 base and 1 base, in that order; junction bases with no gene match: 5. The CDR3 is made up of 18 amino acids. CDR1 and CDR2 from the germline V gene are LNHDA and SQIVND (reference sequence). Full variable domain (remainder filled in from reference TRBV19 and TRBJ2-1): DGGITQSPKYLFRKEGQNVTLSCEQNLNHDAMYWYRQDPGQGLRLIYYSQIVNDFQKGDIAEGYSVSREKKESFPLTVTSAQKNPTAFYLCASSIGLAGGPSYNEQFFGPGTRLTVL.

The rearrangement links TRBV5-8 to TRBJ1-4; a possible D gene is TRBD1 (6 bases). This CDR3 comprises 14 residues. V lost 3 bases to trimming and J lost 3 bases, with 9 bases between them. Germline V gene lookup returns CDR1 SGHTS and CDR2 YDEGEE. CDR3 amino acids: CASSSGQPNEKLFF. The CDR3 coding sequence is TGTGCCAGCAGCTCCGGACAGCCTAATGAAAAACTGTTTTTT.

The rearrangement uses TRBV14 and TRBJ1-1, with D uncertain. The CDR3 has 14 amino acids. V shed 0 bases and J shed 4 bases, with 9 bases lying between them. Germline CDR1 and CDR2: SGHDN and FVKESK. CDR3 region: CASSQDFRGTEAFF. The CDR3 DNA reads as TGTGCCAGCAGCCAAGATTTCCGGGGCACTGAAGCTTTCTTT.

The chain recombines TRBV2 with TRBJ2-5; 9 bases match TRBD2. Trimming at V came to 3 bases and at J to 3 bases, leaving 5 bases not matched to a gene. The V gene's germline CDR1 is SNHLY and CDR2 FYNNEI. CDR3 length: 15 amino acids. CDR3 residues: CASSEGGGGKETQYF. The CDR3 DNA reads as TGTGCCAGCAGTGAGGGCGGGGGGGGAAAAGAGACCCAGTACTTC.

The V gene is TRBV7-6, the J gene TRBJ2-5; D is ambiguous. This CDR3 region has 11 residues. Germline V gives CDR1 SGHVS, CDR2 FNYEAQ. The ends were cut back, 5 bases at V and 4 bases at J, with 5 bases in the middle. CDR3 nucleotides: TGTGCCAGCAGCACACGAGAGACCCAGTACTTC. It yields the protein CASSTRETQYF.

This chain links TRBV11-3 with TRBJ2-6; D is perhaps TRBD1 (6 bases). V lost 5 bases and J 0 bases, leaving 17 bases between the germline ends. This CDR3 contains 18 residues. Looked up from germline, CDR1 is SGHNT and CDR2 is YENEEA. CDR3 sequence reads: CASSPGPGGYSGANVLTF. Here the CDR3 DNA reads TGTGCCAGCAGCCCGGGGCCTGGGGGCTACTCTGGGGCCAACGTCCTGACTTTC. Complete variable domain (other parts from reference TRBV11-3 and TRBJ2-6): EAGVVQSPRYKIIEKKQPVAFWCNPISGHNTLYWYLQNLGQGPELLIRYENEEAVDDSQLPKDRFSAERLKGVDSTLKIQPAELGDSAVYLCASSPGPGGYSGANVLTFGAGSRLTVL.